This T cell receptor (beta chain) was identified during a study of blood T cell repertoires in COVID-19. About the research overall: Material from acute and convalescent COVID-19 was sourced from the United States, Italy and Spain.

Data came from immunoSEQ multiplex PCR; TCRdb stores just in-frame clones and leaves some out. The sample lists 400,000 to 500,000 clones; approximately 90% were seen once. Before being deemed recovered, Cohort 3 donors had two negative PCRs, clearance, or symptom resolution. Per the germline V gene, CDR1 is SGHNT and CDR2 is YYREEE (reference sequence). The CDR3 is 15 residues long. V was pared by 5 bases and J by 10 bases, with 19 bases between. The receptor was derived from a woman in her thirties or forties who had recovered from COVID-19. The V call is TRBV5-4, the J call TRBJ1-6; TRBD1 might be the D (5 bases). Sequenced: PBMCs or T cells enriched from blood (not recorded which). CDR3 region: CASSSGSRTGSPLHF. The CDR3 DNA reads TGTGCCAGCAGTTCCGGGTCCCGAACAGGCTCACCCCTCCACTTT.